This T cell receptor (beta chain) came from a study of T cell responses to AZD1222 COVID-19 vaccine. In the study overall: Second doses at about 4 or about 12 weeks were pooled.

Libraries were prepared by immunoSEQ multiplex PCR; TCRdb keeps only in-frame clonotypes and omits some of them. The table lists over 95,000 clones, 91% of them singletons. The CDR3 is 13 amino acids. V lost 3 bases and J 4 bases, leaving 7 bases between the germline ends. Per germline, CDR1 MDHEN and CDR2 SYDVKM. General study points: White British people made up most donors, females outnumbered males, and clonal diversity was possibly underestimated. Spike was spanned by vaccine-associated CD4 TCRs, which were dominant at 160-218 and 743-854. After the peak T cell response, and only then, were repertoires sampled.

In its sample, this clone was seen a few times. Its specificity is unknown. The material sequenced was peripheral blood, taken on day 0 of AZD1222 vaccination. J is TRBJ1-5 and V is TRBV28; D is uncertain. This receptor was identified in an adult in good health. The DNA for the CDR3 is TGTGCCAGCAGTTTGCCCCTAAATCAGCCCCAGCATTTT. Its translation: CASSLPLNQPQHF. Based on the CDR3 plus reference TRBV28 and TRBJ1-5, the full variable domain is DVKVTQSSRYLVKRTGEKVFLECVQDMDHENMFWYRQDPGLGLRLIYFSYDVKMKEKGDIPEGYSVSREKKERFSLILESASTNQTSMYLCASSLPLNQPQHFGDGTRLSIL.